The 24 T cell receptor beta chains below were found in one sample sequenced in a study of Graves' ophthalmopathy and Graves' hyperthyroidism. Amplified material comprised TCR beta CDR3 regions derived from RNA transcripts. In the first round, RT-PCR was carried out with HTBI primers, and a multiplex PCR formed the second round. Via MiXCR, TCRdb re-called the multiplex PCR reads, giving one row per CDR3 protein. This sample yields roughly 300,000 distinct CDR3 sequences, of which 15% to 20% are seen a single time; about 12% belongs to the top ten. Sequencing was done on a sample of peripheral blood. The receptor source for this set is an adult man with Graves' ophthalmopathy.

This clonotype was seen repeatedly, ten times or more. This sequence joins TRBV3-1 and TRBJ2-5; D is undetermined. Germline V gene data show CDR1 as LGHDT and CDR2 as YNNKEL (reference sequence). V was shortened by 4 bases and J by 5 bases, with 11 bases between the two germline ends. This CDR3 spans 13 amino acids. DNA of the CDR3: TGTGCCAGCAGCCCCTACGGCCGGGAGACCCAGTACTTC. Protein: CASSPYGRETQYF.

This clonotype was seen ten or more times. The DNA of the CDR3 is TGTGCCAGCAGCCCTGAACCTAGTTACACCGGGGAGCTGTTTTTT. It codes for CASSPEPSYTGELFF. V usage is TRBV7-2 and J usage is TRBJ2-2; D uncertain. V dropped 5 bases and J dropped 3 bases, with 13 bases sitting between them. The CDR3 runs 15 residues. From germline, CDR1 is SGHTA and CDR2 FQGNSA.

This clonotype was seen ten or more times. The J gene is TRBJ1-1, the V gene TRBV7-2; possibly TRBD1 for D (5 bases). Trimming removed 1 base at V and 7 bases at J, with 13 bases between. The CDR3 loop spans 14 amino acids. In germline, CDR1 is SGHTA, CDR2 FQGNSA. DNA for the CDR3: TGTGCCAGCAGCTTAGAGGTCAGGGCCGTTGAAGCTTTCTTT. Amino acids: CASSLEVRAVEAFF. Supplemented by reference TRBV7-2 and TRBJ1-1, the full variable domain reads GAGVSQSPSNKVTEKGKDVELRCDPISGHTALYWYRQSLGQGLEFLIYFQGNSAPDKSGLPSDRFSAERTGGSVSTLTIQRTQQEDSAVYLCASSLEVRAVEAFFGQGTRLTVV.

This clonotype was counted ten times or more. The J gene is TRBJ1-2, the V gene TRBV2, with D maybe TRBD1 (6 bases). With 10 bases removed from V and 2 bases from J, the gap between germline ends came to 17 bases. Germline V gene data show CDR1 as SNHLY and CDR2 as FYNNEI. The length of the CDR3 is 14 residues. CDR3 in DNA: TGTGCCATCGGGACACCTAACCTCAACTATGGCTACACCTTC. This gives the protein CAIGTPNLNYGYTF.

This clonotype has ten or more counts. The V and J genes are TRBV6-5 and TRBJ2-7; TRBD1 matches 10 bases. The CDR3 runs to 13 residues. In germline, CDR1 is MNHEY, CDR2 SVGAGI. J gave up 5 bases and V 8 bases, and 6 bases lay outside the gene matches. This chain's CDR3 is CASEGQGINEQYF. Here the CDR3 DNA reads TGTGCCAGCGAGGGACAGGGGATAAACGAGCAGTACTTC.

This clonotype was found many times. The chain is built from TRBV6-2 or TRBV6-3 and TRBJ1-2, with D unclear. The CDR3 has 12 residues. CDR1 MNHEY and CDR2 SVGEGT come from the germline V gene. Between the trimmed V and J ends, which lost 5 bases and 0 bases, there was a span of 4 bases. The CDR3 here is CASSQTNYGYTF. The CDR3 nucleotides read TGTGCCAGCAGTCAGACTAACTATGGCTACACCTTC.

This clonotype occurred many times. The chain employs TRBV9 and TRBJ2-5, with 7 bases lining up with TRBD2. The CDR3 sequence is 15 residues long. V lost 4 bases to trimming and J lost 5 bases; unmatched junction nucleotides: 11. CDR1 SGDLS and CDR2 YYNGEE come from the germline V gene. CDR3 region: CASSPETSFLETQYF. In DNA, the CDR3 is TGTGCCAGCAGCCCCGAGACTAGCTTCTTGGAGACCCAGTACTTC.

This clonotype has at least ten counts. V and J are TRBV27 and TRBJ1-5, with D possibly being TRBD1 (5 bases). Trimming pared 2 bases from V and 5 bases from J, leaving 13 bases between. The CDR3 has 15 amino acids. The germline V gene has CDR1 MNHEY and CDR2 SMNVEV (reference sequence). CDR3 sequence (DNA): TGTGCCAGCAGTTTACAGGGCATGGGGTATCAGCCCCAGCATTTT. Protein sequence: CASSLQGMGYQPQHF.

DNA for the CDR3: TGCGCCAGCAGCCCGGTCGTCGGGAGATCACAGACCCAGTACTTC. The encoded protein is CASSPVVGRSQTQYF. This chain joins TRBV5-1 and TRBJ2-5, with D possibly matching TRBD2 (6 bases). This CDR3 has 15 residues. Germline V gene lookup returns CDR1 SGHRS and CDR2 YFSETQ. Between the trimmed V and J ends, which lost 4 bases and 6 bases, there was a span of 19 bases.

This clonotype was seen repeatedly, ten times or more. V and J are TRBV5-5 and TRBJ2-2; D is unresolved. The germline V gene has CDR1 SGHKS and CDR2 YYEKEE (reference sequence). The V and J ends lost 1 base and 5 bases respectively, with 6 bases between them. The CDR3 spans 13 residues. The CDR3 here is CASSLYPTGELFF. As DNA, the CDR3 is TGTGCCAGCAGCTTGTATCCGACCGGGGAGCTGTTTTTT. The complete variable domain, with remaining parts taken from reference TRBV5-5 and TRBJ2-2, reads DAGVTQSPTHLIKTRGQQVTLRCSPISGHKSVSWYQQVLGQGPQFIFQYYEKEERGRGNFPDRFSARQFPNYSSELNVNALLLGDSALYLCASSLYPTGELFFGEGSRLTVL.

This clonotype showed up just a few times. A much larger clone is a single base away; this may be a read error. The J gene is TRBJ2-5, the V gene TRBV20-1, with 10 bases identical to TRBD2. Looked up from germline, CDR1 is DFQATT and CDR2 is SNEGSKA (reference sequence). Trimming cost V 1 base and J 7 bases; bases outside gene matches: 6. This CDR3 region has 14 residues. CDR3 region: CSARGTSGVGTQYF. CDR3 DNA: TGCAGTGCTAGAGGTACTAGCGGGGTAGGGACCCAGTACTTC.

The V gene is TRBV27, the J gene TRBJ1-6; D unclear. Germline V gene data show CDR1 as MNHEY and CDR2 as SMNVEV (reference sequence). Trimming removed 5 bases at V and 6 bases at J, with 17 bases between. The CDR3 extends over 16 amino acids. This CDR3 reads CASSEWIHSGNSPLHF. The CDR3 nucleotides read TGTGCCAGCAGTGAATGGATACATAGTGGTAATTCACCCCTCCACTTT.

This clonotype has a count of ten or more. This chain uses TRBV7-2 with TRBJ1-2, with 7 bases fitting TRBD1. J gave up 3 bases and V 0 bases, and 1 base lay outside the gene matches. The germline V gene has CDR1 SGHTA and CDR2 FQGNSA. This CDR3 contains 14 residues. Written as DNA, the CDR3 is TGTGCCAGCAGCTTAGCGACAGGGCACTATGGCTACACCTTC. Protein product: CASSLATGHYGYTF.

This clonotype was found many times. The chain combines TRBV19 with TRBJ1-5; 9 bases line up with TRBD1. Germline assignment: CDR1 LNHDA and CDR2 SQIVND (reference sequence). The CDR3 contains 16 residues. J was trimmed by 7 bases and V by 5 bases; bases with no gene match: 12. CDR3 protein: CASSPPLGQGWQPQHF. The CDR3 bases are TGTGCCAGTAGTCCTCCGTTGGGACAGGGTTGGCAGCCCCAGCATTTT. Using reference TRBV19 and TRBJ1-5 for the parts outside the CDR3, the full variable domain is DGGITQSPKYLFRKEGQNVTLSCEQNLNHDAMYWYRQDPGQGLRLIYYSQIVNDFQKGDIAEGYSVSREKKESFPLTVTSAQKNPTAFYLCASSPPLGQGWQPQHFGDGTRLSIL.

With regard to this clonotype: This may arise from a read error, as a much more abundant clone is one base away. The V and J genes are TRBV28 and TRBJ1-2; D not certain. Germline CDR1 is MDHEN and CDR2 is SYDVKM. This CDR3 is 11 amino acids long. The CDR3 protein is CASSSVVGMNF. The CDR3 nucleotides read TGTGCCAGCAGTTCTGTCGTTGGGATGAACTTC.

This clonotype was counted at least ten times. V gene TRBV5-6 combines with J gene TRBJ1-2, with D possibly being TRBD1 (5 bases). Germline V gene lookup returns CDR1 SGHDT and CDR2 YYEEEE. The CDR3 runs 14 residues. Between the trimmed V and J ends, which lost 2 bases and 8 bases, there was a span of 16 bases. In DNA form, the CDR3 reads TGTGCCAGCAGCTTAGGGACCGCCTACGTGGGCTACACCTTC. Protein: CASSLGTAYVGYTF.

This clonotype has a count of ten or more. V is TRBV5-5 and J is TRBJ2-5, with D tentatively TRBD1 (6 bases). Trimming pared 4 bases from V and 5 bases from J, leaving 12 bases between. Germline CDR1 and CDR2: SGHKS and YYEKEE (reference sequence). CDR3 length: 13 amino acids. The CDR3 loop reads CASSMAGDETQYF. The CDR3 DNA reads TGTGCCAGCAGCATGGCAGGGGACGAGACCCAGTACTTC.

This clonotype was observed many times. The V and J genes are TRBV6-1 and TRBJ1-2, with D unclear. Germline loops: CDR1 MNHNS, CDR2 SASEGT. The CDR3 has 12 residues. Trimming shortened V by 7 bases and J by 5 bases, and 11 bases separated the two germline ends. DNA for the CDR3: TGTGCCAGCAAGTACGGGAGGTATGGCTACACCTTC. As protein: CASKYGRYGYTF.

This clonotype showed up many times. The CDR3 DNA reads TGTGCCAGTAGTATAGCGGGAGTCACCGGGGAGCTGTTTTTT. Translating gives CASSIAGVTGELFF. This chain uses TRBV19 with TRBJ2-2, with D perhaps TRBD2 (6 bases). Trimming stripped 1 base from V and 4 bases from J, with 7 bases between. Germline V lookup: CDR1 LNHDA, CDR2 SQIVND (reference sequence). The CDR3 spans 14 residues.

In this sample, this clonotype turned up many times. The V call is TRBV7-9, the J call TRBJ1-6, with 11 bases matching TRBD1. V shed 6 bases and J 10 bases; nucleotides not matched to a gene: 8. Germline values: CDR1 SEHNR, CDR2 FQNEAQ (reference sequence). The CDR3 is 15 amino acids. The DNA for the CDR3 is TGTGCCAGCAGTCTAGGACAGGGGGCTGGGTCACCCCTCCACTTT. As protein: CASSLGQGAGSPLHF.

This clonotype was detected ten times or more. The chain has TRBV6-2 or TRBV6-3 and TRBJ2-4; maybe TRBD2 (6 bases). The ends were cut back, 7 bases at V and 3 bases at J, with 10 bases in the middle. The germline V gene has CDR1 MNHEY and CDR2 SVGEGT. The CDR3 loop spans 13 amino acids. CDR3 region: CASKGTLKNIQYF. CDR3 DNA sequence: TGTGCCAGCAAGGGGACTCTCAAAAACATTCAGTACTTC.

The chain uses TRBV12-5 and TRBJ1-1, with D unclear. The CDR3 spans 15 residues. Per germline, CDR1 LGHNT and CDR2 FRNRAP. V lost 0 bases to trimming and J lost 5 bases, with 13 bases between them. CDR3 nucleotides: TGTGCTAGTGGTTTGGTAATTGGGGTGGGGACTGAAGCTTTCTTT. This gives the protein CASGLVIGVGTEAFF.

Ten or more counts support this clonotype. The chain joins TRBV5-1 to TRBJ2-7; 7 bases are a match to TRBD1. CDR3 size: 16 residues. Trimming took 4 bases from V and 0 from J; bases not matched to a gene: 10. CDR1 SGHRS and CDR2 YFSETQ come from the germline V gene. The CDR3 spells CASSPSATGLSYEQYF. The CDR3 DNA follows: TGCGCCAGCAGCCCGTCAGCGACAGGGCTCTCCTACGAGCAGTACTTC. Combining the CDR3 with reference TRBV5-1 and TRBJ2-7 gives the whole variable domain KAGVTQTPRYLIKTRGQQVTLSCSPISGHRSVSWYQQTPGQGLQFLFEYFSETQRNKGNFPGRFSGRQFSNSRSEMNVSTLELGDSALYLCASSPSATGLSYEQYFGPGTRLTVT.

The sample holds one count of this clonotype. The rearrangement joins TRBV6-2 or TRBV6-3 to TRBJ2-2; 8 nucleotides align to TRBD1. The CDR3 extends over 18 amino acids. Looked up from germline, CDR1 is MNHEY and CDR2 is SVGEGT. Unmatched junction bases numbered 11, after V lost 1 base and J lost 4 bases. CDR3 sequence (DNA): TGTGCCAGCAGTTACTTAGCCGGGACAGGAGCACGCACCGGGGAGCTGTTTTTT. Protein sequence: CASSYLAGTGARTGELFF.